Below, one T cell receptor beta chain is given with its context. The data originate from a study of Graves' ophthalmopathy and Graves' hyperthyroidism. Where ophthalmopathy was present, donors had moderate-to-severe activity, CAS ≥3, NOSPECS ≥4 and duration under 3 months. Out of about 11 ml of fresh peripheral blood, PBMCs were obtained. CDR1 MGHDK and CDR2 SYGVNS come from the germline V gene. V gave up 2 bases and J gave up 7 bases, with 23 bases separating them. The CDR3 extends over 18 amino acids. Amplification targeted the TCR beta CDR3 regions, with RNA transcripts as the source material. HTBI primers served in a first-round RT-PCR, which a second-round multiplex PCR followed. TCRdb fed the multiplex PCR reads into MiXCR, producing one record per CDR3 protein. There are about 660,000 distinct CDR3 sequences in the sample; about 41% occur only once, and over 2.5% lies in the top ten.

The specimen sequenced was peripheral blood. The V and J genes are TRBV25-1 and TRBJ1-4, with a possible D match to TRBD1 (6 bases). This TCR derives from an adult man with Graves' ophthalmopathy. The chain's CDR3 is CASSERGAGVMASEKLFF. In nucleotides, the CDR3 is TGTGCCAGCAGTGAACGGGGGGCAGGGGTTATGGCGAGTGAAAAACTGTTTTTT.